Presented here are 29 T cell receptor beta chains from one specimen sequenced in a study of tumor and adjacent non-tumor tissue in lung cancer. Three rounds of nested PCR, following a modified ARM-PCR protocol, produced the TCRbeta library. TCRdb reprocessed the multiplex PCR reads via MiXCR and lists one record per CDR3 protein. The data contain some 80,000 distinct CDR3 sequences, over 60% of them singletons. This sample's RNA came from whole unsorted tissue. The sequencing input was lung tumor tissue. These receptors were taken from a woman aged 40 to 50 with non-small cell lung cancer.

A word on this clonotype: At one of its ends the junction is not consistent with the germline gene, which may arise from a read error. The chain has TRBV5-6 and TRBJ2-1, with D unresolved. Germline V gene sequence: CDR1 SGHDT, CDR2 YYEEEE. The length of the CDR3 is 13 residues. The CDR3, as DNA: TGTGCCAGCAGCTTGGTCGATAGAAATGAGCAGTTCTTT. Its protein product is CASSLVDRNEQFF. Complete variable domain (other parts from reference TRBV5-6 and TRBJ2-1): DAGVTQSPTHLIKTRGQQVTLRCSPKSGHDTVSWYQQALGQGPQFIFQYYEEEERQRGNFPDRFSGHQFPNYSSELNVNALLLGDSALYLCASSLVDRNEQFFGPGTRLTVL.

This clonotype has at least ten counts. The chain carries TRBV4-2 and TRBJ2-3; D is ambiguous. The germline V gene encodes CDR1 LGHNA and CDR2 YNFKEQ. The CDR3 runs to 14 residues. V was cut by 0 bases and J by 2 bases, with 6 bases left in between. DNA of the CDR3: TGTGCCAGCAGCCAAGACCAGTACACAGATACGCAGTATTTT. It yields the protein CASSQDQYTDTQYF.

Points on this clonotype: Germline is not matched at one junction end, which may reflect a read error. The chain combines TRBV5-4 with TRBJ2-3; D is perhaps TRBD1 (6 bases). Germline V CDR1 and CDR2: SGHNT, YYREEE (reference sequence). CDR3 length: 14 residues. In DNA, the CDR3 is TGTACCAGCAGCTTGGGAGAGGGGGTCGATACGCAGTATTTT. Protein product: CTSSLGEGVDTQYF.

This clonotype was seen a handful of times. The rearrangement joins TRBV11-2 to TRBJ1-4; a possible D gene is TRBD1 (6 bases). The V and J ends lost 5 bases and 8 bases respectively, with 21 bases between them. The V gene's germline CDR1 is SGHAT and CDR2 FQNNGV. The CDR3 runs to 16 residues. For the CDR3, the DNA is TGTGCCAGCAGCCTACAGGGCCACGTGCATGGCGAAAAACTGTTTTTT. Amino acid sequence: CASSLQGHVHGEKLFF.

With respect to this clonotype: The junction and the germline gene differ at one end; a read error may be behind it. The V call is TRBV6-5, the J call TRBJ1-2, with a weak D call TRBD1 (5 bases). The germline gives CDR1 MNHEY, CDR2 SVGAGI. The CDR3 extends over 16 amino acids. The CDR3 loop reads CASSPEPRGGLRGYTF. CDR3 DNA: TGCGCCAGCAGTCCCGAACCCCGGGGGGGTCTCAGGGGCTACACCTTC.

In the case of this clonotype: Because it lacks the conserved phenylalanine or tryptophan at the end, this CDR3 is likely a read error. Here the CDR3 reads CASSFLGLIRPQHI. The CDR3 DNA sequence: TGTGCCAGCAGTTTCCTAGGCCTCATTCGGCCCCAGCATATT. V usage is TRBV12-3 or TRBV12-4 and J usage is TRBJ1-5; D is unresolved. Trimming shortened V by 3 bases and J by 9 bases, and 15 bases separated the two germline ends. This CDR3 comprises 14 residues.

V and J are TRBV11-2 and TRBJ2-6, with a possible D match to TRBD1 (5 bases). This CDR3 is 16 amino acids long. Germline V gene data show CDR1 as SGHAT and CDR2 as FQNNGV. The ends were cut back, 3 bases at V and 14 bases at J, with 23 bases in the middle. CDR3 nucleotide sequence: TGTGCCAGCAGCTTGTCAGACCTCTCTGGGGCTAACATCCTGACTTTC. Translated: CASSLSDLSGANILTF.

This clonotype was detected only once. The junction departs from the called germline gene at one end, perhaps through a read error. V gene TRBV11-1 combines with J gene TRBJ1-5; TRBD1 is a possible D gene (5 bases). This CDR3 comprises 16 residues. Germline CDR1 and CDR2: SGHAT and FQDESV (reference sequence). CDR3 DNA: TGTGCCAGCAGCTGCCACCAGGGAGCGTGCAATCAGCCCCAGCAATTT. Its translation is CASSCHQGACNQPQQF.

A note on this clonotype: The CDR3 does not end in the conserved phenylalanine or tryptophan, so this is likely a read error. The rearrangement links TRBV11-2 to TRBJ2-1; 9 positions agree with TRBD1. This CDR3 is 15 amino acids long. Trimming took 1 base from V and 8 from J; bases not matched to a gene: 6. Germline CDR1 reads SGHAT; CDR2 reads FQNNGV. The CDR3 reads CASSLGGTGYDEQFS. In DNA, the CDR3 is TGTGCCAGCAGCTTAGGTGGGACAGGGTATGATGAGCAGTTCTCC.

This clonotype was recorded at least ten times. This CDR3 reads CASSQGPRAYEQYF. The CDR3 region has the DNA TGCGCCAGCAGCCAAGGTCCGAGAGCCTACGAGCAGTACTTC. This chain connects TRBV4-1 to TRBJ2-7; D remains unclear. Germline CDR1 MGHRA, CDR2 YSYEKL. The V end lost 1 base, the J end lost 2 bases, and 9 bases lay between the germline ends. The CDR3 contains 14 residues.

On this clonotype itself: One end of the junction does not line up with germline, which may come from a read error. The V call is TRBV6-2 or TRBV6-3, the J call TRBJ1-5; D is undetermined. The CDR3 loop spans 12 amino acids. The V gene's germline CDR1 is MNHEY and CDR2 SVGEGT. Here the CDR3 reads CASNSTEEPQHF. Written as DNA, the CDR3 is TGTGCCAGCAACTCAACAGAAGAGCCTCAGCATTTT.

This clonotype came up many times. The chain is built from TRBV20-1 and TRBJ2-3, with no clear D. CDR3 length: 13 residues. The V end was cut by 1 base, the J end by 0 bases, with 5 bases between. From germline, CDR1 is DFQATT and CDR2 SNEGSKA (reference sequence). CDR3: CSARGPSTDTQYF. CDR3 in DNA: TGCAGTGCTAGAGGCCCTAGCACAGATACGCAGTATTTT.

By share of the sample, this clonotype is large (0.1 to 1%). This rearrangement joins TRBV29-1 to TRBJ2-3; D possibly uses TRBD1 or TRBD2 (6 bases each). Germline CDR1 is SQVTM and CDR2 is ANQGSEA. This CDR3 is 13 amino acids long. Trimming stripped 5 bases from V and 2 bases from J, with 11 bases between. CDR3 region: CSVWGASTDTQYF. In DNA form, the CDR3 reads TGCAGCGTTTGGGGGGCTTCCACAGATACGCAGTATTTT.

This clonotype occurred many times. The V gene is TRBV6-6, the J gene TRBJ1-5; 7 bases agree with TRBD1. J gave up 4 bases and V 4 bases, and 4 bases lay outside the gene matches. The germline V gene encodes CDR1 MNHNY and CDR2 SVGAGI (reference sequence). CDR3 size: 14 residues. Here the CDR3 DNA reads TGTGCCAGCAGTTTAACAGGGGTAAATCAGCCCCAGCATTTT. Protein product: CASSLTGVNQPQHF.

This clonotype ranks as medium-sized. CDR3 bases: TGTGCCAGCAGTTTAGTCAAGGGGACGGGTGGCTACACCTTC. Translation gives CASSLVKGTGGYTF. The V gene is TRBV12-3 or TRBV12-4, the J gene TRBJ1-2; TRBD1 might be the D (5 bases). Between the trimmed V and J ends, which lost 1 base and 7 bases, there was a span of 13 bases. The CDR3 contains 14 residues.

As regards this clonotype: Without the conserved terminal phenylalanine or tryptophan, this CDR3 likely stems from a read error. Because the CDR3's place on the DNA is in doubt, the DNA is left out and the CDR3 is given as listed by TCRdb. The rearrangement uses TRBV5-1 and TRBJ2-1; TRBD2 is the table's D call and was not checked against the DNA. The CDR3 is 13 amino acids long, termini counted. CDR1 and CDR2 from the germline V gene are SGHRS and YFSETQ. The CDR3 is CASSSRGDNELFS.

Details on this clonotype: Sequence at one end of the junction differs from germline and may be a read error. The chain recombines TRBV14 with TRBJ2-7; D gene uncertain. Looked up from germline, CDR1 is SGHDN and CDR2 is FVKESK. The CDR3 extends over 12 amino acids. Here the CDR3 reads CASSQVCNDQYF. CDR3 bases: TGTGCCAGCAGCCAAGTATGCAACGATCAGTACTTC. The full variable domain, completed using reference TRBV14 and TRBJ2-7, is EAGVTQFPSHSVIEKGQTVTLRCDPISGHDNLYWYRRVMGKEIKFLLHFVKESKQDESGMPNNRFLAERTGGTYSTLKVQPAELEDSGVYFCASSQVCNDQYFGPGTRLTVT.

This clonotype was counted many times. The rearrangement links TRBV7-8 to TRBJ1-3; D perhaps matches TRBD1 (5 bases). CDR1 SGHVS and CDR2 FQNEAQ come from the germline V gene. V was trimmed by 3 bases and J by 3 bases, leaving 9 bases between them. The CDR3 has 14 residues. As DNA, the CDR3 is TGTGCCAGCAGCTTTGGGACCGATGGAAACACCATATATTTT. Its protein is CASSFGTDGNTIYF.

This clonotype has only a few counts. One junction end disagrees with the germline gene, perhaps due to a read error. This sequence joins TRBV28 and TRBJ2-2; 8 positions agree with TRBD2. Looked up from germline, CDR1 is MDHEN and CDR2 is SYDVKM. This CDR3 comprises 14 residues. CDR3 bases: TGTGCCAGCAGGAGTAGCGGGAACTCCGGGGAGCTGTTTTTT. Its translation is CASRSSGNSGELFF.

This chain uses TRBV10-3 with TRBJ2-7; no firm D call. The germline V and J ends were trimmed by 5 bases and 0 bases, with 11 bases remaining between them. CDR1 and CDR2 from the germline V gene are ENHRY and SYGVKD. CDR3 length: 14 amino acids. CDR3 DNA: TGTGCCATCAGTTCGGGTTCCCCCTCCTACGAGCAGTACTTC. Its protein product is CAISSGSPSYEQYF.

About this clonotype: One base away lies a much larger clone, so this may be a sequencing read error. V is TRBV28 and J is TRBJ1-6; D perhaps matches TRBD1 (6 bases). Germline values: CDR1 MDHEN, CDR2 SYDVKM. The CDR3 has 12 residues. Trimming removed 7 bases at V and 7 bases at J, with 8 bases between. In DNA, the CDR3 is TGTGCCAGCATCCAGGGGAATTCACCCCTCCACTTT. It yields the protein CASIQGNSPLHF. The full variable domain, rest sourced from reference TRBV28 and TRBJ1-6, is DVKVTQSSRYLVKRTGEKVFLECVQDMDHENMFWYRQDPGLGLRLIYFSYDVKMKEKGDIPEGYSVSREKKERFSLILESASTNQTSMYLCASIQGNSPLHFGNGTRLTVT.

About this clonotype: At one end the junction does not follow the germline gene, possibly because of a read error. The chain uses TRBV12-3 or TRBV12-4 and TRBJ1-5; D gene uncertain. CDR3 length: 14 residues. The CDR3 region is CASSFLGFNQSQHF. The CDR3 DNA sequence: TGTGCCAGTAGTTTCCTAGGCTTCAATCAGTCCCAGCATTTT.

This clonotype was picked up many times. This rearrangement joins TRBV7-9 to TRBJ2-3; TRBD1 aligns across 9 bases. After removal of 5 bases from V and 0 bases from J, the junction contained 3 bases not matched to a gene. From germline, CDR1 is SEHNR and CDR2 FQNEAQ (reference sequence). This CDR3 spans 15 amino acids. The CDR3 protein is CASSRGQGSTDTQYF. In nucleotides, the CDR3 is TGTGCCAGCAGCAGAGGACAGGGGAGCACAGATACGCAGTATTTT.

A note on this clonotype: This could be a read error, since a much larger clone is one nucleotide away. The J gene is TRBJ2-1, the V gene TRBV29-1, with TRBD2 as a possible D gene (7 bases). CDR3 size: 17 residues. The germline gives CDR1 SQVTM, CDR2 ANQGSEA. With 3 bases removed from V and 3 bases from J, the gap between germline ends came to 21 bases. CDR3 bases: TGCAGCGTTGATGGGGGAGGGGGGGCCTATAACTACAATGAGCAGTTCTTC. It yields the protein CSVDGGGGAYNYNEQFF.

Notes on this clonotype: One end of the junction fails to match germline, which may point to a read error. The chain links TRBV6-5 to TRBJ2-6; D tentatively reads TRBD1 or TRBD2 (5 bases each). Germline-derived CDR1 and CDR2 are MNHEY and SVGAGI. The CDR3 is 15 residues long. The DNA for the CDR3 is TGTGCCAGCAGCAGCGGTCTCTCTGGGGCCAGCGTCCTGACTTTC. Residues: CASSSGLSGASVLTF.

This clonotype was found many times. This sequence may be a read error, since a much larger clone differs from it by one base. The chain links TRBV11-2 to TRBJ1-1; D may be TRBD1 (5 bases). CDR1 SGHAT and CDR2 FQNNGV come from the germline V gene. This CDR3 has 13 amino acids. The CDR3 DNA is TGTGCCAGCAGCCGACAGTCCAACACTGAAGCTTCCTTT. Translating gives CASSRQSNTEASF.

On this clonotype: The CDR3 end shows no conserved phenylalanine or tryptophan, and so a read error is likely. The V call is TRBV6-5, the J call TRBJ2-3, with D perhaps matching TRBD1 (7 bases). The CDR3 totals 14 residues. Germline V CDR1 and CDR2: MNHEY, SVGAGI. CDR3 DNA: TGTGCCAGCAGGAGACAGGGAGGCACTGATACGCAGTATTCT. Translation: CASRRQGGTDTQYS.

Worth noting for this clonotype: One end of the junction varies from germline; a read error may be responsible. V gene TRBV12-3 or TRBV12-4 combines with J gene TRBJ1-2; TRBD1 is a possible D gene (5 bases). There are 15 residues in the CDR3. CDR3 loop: CAISPRGKGPYGYTF. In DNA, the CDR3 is TGTGCCATCAGTCCCCGAGGCAAGGGGCCATATGGCTACACCTTC.

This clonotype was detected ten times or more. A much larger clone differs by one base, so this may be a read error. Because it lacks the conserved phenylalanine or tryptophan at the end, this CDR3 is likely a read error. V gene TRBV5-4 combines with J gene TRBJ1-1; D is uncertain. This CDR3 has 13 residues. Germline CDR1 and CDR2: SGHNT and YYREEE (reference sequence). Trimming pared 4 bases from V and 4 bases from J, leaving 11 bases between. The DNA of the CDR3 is TGTGCCAGCAGCCCCGCAGCGGGCACTGAAGCTTTCTCT. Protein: CASSPAAGTEAFS.